The subject of this entry is one T cell receptor (beta chain). Its specificity is unknown. This sample was taken from a study of tumor and adjacent non-tumor tissue in lung cancer. Whole-study context: The cohort had 12 to 13 adenocarcinoma, a couple of squamous cell and 1 small cell patients.

CDR3 length: 16 amino acids. V gave up 1 base and J gave up 9 bases; unmatched junction bases: 11. CDR1 is LGHNA and CDR2 is YSLEER in the germline V gene. The template was RNA from unsorted bulk tissue. This non-tumor lung sample came from over 3 cm beyond the tumor edge. Donors were chemotherapy-naive, newly diagnosed lung cancer surgical patients in China, August–November 2014. Study-wide findings and caveats: Normal lung showed higher cumulative top 100 clone frequency than tumor.

TCRbeta libraries were built with three rounds of nested PCR, modified from ARM-PCR. TCRdb ran MiXCR on the multiplex PCR reads and lists one entry per CDR3 protein. Altogether about 50,000 distinct CDR3 sequences are present, about 80% being singletons, with the ten largest covering roughly 25%. The sequence derives from a woman aged 55-70 years with non-small cell lung cancer. The specimen was distant non-tumor lung tissue. This rearrangement joins TRBV4-3 to TRBJ2-1; 8 positions match TRBD2. The CDR3 nucleotides read TGCGCCAGCAGCCAAGGGACTAGCAGGATTTATAGTGAGCAGTTCTTC. Encoded protein: CASSQGTSRIYSEQFF.